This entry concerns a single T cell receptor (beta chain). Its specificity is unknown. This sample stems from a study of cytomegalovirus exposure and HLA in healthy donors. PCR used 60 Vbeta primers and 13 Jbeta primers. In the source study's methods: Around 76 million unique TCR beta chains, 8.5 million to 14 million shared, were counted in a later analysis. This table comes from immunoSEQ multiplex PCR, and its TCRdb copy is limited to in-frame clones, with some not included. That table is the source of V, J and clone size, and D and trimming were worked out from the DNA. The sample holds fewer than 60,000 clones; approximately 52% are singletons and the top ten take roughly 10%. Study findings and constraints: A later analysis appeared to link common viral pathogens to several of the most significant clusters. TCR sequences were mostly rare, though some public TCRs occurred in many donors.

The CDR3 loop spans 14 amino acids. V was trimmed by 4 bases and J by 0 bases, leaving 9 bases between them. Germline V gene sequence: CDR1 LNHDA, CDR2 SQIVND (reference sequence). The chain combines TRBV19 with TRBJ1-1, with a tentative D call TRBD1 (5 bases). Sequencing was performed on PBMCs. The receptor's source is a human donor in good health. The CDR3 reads CASSKQDMNTEAFF. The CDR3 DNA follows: TGTGCCAGTAGTAAACAGGACATGAACACTGAAGCTTTCTTT.